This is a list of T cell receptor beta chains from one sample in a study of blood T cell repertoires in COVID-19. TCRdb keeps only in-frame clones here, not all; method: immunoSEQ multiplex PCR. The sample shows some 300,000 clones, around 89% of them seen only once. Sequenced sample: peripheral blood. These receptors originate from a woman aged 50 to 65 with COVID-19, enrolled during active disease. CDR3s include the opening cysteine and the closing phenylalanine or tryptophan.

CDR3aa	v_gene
CASSATSGTHNEQFF	TRBV9
CASSGRLQNTGELFF	TRBV18
CASSPAGKNTEAFF	TRBV7-9
CASSQGTVNTEAFF	TRBV3-1/TRBV3-2
CASSYPAERTQYF	TRBV6-2/TRBV6-3
CASSQAVLSPGTSGRGEQFF	TRBV4-1
CASSGPGQGVVEQFF	TRBV10-1
CASSVDRYNEQFF	TRBV7-9
CASSRDRGLNTEAFF	TRBV6-5
CASSKTGVGTDTQYF	TRBV4-1
CATANRGGNEQFF	TRBV15
CASSPQGTYNEQFF	TRBV6-4
CASSPPNSMNTEAFF	TRBV18
CASSPWQGDTEAFF	TRBV18
CASSSPHGSGRVSYF	TRBV5-6
CASSIGPGGAAYGYTF	TRBV19
CASSLGQGRGYTF	TRBV5-1
CASSIARNTEAFF	TRBV19
CASSPLGQGVGREQYF	TRBV27
CASSRNRGRVETQYF	TRBV3-1/TRBV3-2
CASSYGTGGYGYTF	TRBV7-9
CASSRSGTSGIIWNNEQFF	TRBV7-8
CASSIPAGPNYGYTF	TRBV19
CASSPRGQGLNEQFF	TRBV11-2
CASSFRSIGGRAEETQYF	TRBV11-3
CASSLIRDTNEAFF	TRBV4-2
CASSFTASAPFF	TRBV11-2
CATSDPGTGPYGEQFF	TRBV24-1
CAWSVLRTSGRPQYF	TRBV30
CASSPGFPSQRPQETQYF	TRBV27
CACGLFATNEKLFF	TRBV30
CASRTTGGNSPLHF	TRBV27
CASSLTGKGGYTF	TRBV5-1
CASSVEDRGWNEQFF	TRBV9
CASSFRSSGRVEQFF	TRBV3-1/TRBV3-2
CASSLGIGLETQYF	TRBV7-9
CASSKRLVGETQYF	TRBV5-1
CASGLVWGDREAFF	TRBV12-5
CASRPDRGNQPQHF	TRBV19
CASSPSPGQGLYNEQFF	TRBV11-3
CASSSRGRFNYGYTF	TRBV13
CAPGSGGTDTQYF	TRBV7-9
CASPIPGQGNNEQFF	TRBV2
CASSYPRTGGGETQYF	TRBV6-5
CASSLGGTFSGNTIYF	TRBV5-1
CASSLDGGGQSPLHF	TRBV5-4
CATRSRVDEQFF	TRBV24-1
CASSLGQGIDTQYF	TRBV7-9
CSVRISGQGPYGYTF	TRBV29-1
CASGDSYNYGYTF	TRBV19
CSAPQAHEQYF	TRBV20-1
CASSFIGDRDYGYTF	TRBV5-1
CASSYSGSQDTQYF	TRBV6-5